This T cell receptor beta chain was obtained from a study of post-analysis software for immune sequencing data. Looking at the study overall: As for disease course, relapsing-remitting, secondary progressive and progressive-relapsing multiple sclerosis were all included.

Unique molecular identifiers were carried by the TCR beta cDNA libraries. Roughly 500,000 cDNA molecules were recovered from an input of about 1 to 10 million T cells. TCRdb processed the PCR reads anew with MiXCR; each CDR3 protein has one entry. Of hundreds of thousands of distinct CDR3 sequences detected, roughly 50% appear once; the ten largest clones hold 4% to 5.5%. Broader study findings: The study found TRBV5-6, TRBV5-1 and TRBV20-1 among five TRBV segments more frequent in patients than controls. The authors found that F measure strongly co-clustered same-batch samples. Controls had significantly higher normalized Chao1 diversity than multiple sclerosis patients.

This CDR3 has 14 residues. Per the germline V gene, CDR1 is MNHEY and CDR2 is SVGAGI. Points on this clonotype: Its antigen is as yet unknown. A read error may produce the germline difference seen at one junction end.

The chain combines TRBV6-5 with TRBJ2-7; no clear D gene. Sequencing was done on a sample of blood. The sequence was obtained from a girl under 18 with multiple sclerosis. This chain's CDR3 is CASSASESSYEQCF. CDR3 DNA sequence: TGTGCCAGCTCAGCCAGCGAGAGCTCCTACGAGCAGTGCTTC.